This T cell receptor beta chain derives from a study of blood T cell repertoires in COVID-19. Study-level background: The United States, Italy and Spain supplied acute and convalescent COVID-19 samples. T cells, B-cell-depleted T cells, or PBMCs provided the cDNA or gDNA that served as material.

Profiled with immunoSEQ multiplex PCR; TCRdb holds only in-frame clones, not every one. The profile covers over 200,000 clones, with 90% appearing a single time and approximately 2.6% taken by the ten largest. CDR3 size: 16 residues. Germline V gene sequence: CDR1 LGHNA, CDR2 YNFKEQ. V was clipped by 4 bases and J by 6 bases; unmatched bases: 11. This clone was found once. Enrolled during active infection, Seattle patients were then followed longitudinally. The TCR originated in a man younger than 40 with COVID-19, enrolled during active disease. Source material: peripheral blood. The V and J genes are TRBV4-2 and TRBJ1-1, with TRBD1 identical over 10 bases. The chain's CDR3 is CASSPTWDRGAAEAFF. CDR3 nucleotides: TGTGCCAGCAGCCCGACTTGGGACAGGGGCGCAGCTGAAGCTTTCTTT.